Following are 3 T cell receptor beta chains from one sample sequenced in a study of T-cell reconstitution after alpha-beta-depleted transplantation in children. Unique molecular identifiers were built into the TCRbeta library. TCRdb reprocessed the PCR reads with MiXCR, giving one entry per CDR3 protein. The table has about 90,000 distinct CDR3 sequences, roughly 8.4% seen once. This sample comprised PBMCs from the stem cell graft donor, obtained from the stem cell graft. These receptors all stem from a human donor who donated a stem cell graft to a child with congenital amegakaryocytic thrombocytopenia.

This clonotype was counted ten times or more. The J gene is TRBJ1-1, the V gene TRBV20-1; D uncertain. Germline assignment: CDR1 DFQATT and CDR2 SNEGSKA (reference sequence). V shed 2 bases and J shed 7 bases, with 23 bases lying between them. The CDR3 loop spans 16 amino acids. This CDR3 reads CSARPQGIGPVGEAFF. The CDR3 DNA follows: TGCAGTGCTAGACCCCAAGGGATAGGACCAGTTGGTGAAGCTTTCTTT.

In its sample, this clonotype was seen many times. This rearrangement joins TRBV4-1 to TRBJ2-7; possibly TRBD1 for D (5 bases). CDR3 length: 14 amino acids. Deletions cut 0 bases from V and 6 bases from J, with 12 bases between. Germline V gene lookup returns CDR1 MGHRA and CDR2 YSYEKL. In DNA form, the CDR3 reads TGCGCCAGCAGCCAAGATCGTGGGGCCCTCGAGCAGTACTTC. Translating it yields CASSQDRGALEQYF.

On this clonotype: This may be a read error, as it is one base from a much larger clone. The chain links TRBV28 to TRBJ2-5; D uncertain. V was cut by 6 bases and J by 9 bases, with 17 bases left in between. Germline V gene lookup returns CDR1 MDHEN and CDR2 SYDVKM. This CDR3 is 13 amino acids long. CDR3 DNA: TGTGCCAGCAGCCTTCGACACCCCAAAGCCCAGTACTTC. Translating gives CASSLRHPKAQYF.